The rows below give T cell receptor beta chains drawn from one sample of a study of Ad26.COV2.S vaccination and SARS-CoV-2 variants. Produced via immunoSEQ multiplex PCR; TCRdb's table is partial and in-frame only. The sample carries hundreds of thousands of clones, around 86% recorded once. The specimen comprised peripheral blood, sampled in a trial of Ad26.COV2.S vaccine versus placebo. These receptors all come from a person aged 18-60 years who received the Ad26.COV2.S COVID-19 vaccine or a placebo. CDR3s include the opening cysteine and the closing phenylalanine or tryptophan. The D gene is left open where the match is weak. The size field is filled for only some rows; it gives once, few, many or a size class.

d_call: -
v_call: TRBV2
clone_size: -
j_call: TRBJ1-2
cdr3_aa: CASEWSPNYGYTF
cdr3_nt: TGTGCCAGCGAGTGGTCCCCTAACTATGGCTACACCTTC

d_call: -
v_call: TRBV30
clone_size: -
j_call: TRBJ2-6
cdr3_aa: CAWSTGVSGANVLTF
cdr3_nt: TGTGCCTGGAGTACCGGGGTCTCTGGGGCCAACGTCCTGACTTTC

d_call: -
v_call: TRBV9
clone_size: -
j_call: TRBJ2-1
cdr3_aa: CASSVRSAGIGEQFF
cdr3_nt: TGTGCCAGCAGCGTACGATCGGCGGGTATTGGTGAGCAGTTCTTC

d_call: -
v_call: TRBV4-1
clone_size: few
j_call: TRBJ1-5
cdr3_aa: CASSQPENQPQHF
cdr3_nt: TGCGCCAGCAGCCAACCGGAAAATCAGCCCCAGCATTTT

d_call: -
v_call: TRBV30
clone_size: -
j_call: TRBJ2-7
cdr3_aa: CAWSGEAYEQYF
cdr3_nt: TGTGCCTGGAGTGGCGAGGCATACGAGCAGTACTTC

d_call: TRBD1
v_call: TRBV18
clone_size: -
j_call: TRBJ1-3
cdr3_aa: CASSPGGQPRF
cdr3_nt: TGTGCCAGCTCACCAGGGGGACAGCCCAGGTTT

d_call: -
v_call: TRBV5-8
clone_size: few
j_call: TRBJ1-5
cdr3_aa: CASSLSLTRDQPQHF
cdr3_nt: TGTGCCAGCAGCTTATCCCTCACGAGGGATCAGCCCCAGCATTTT

d_call: -
v_call: TRBV10-3
clone_size: -
j_call: TRBJ1-1
cdr3_aa: CAIRLPGNTEAFF
cdr3_nt: TGTGCCATCAGGCTCCCAGGGAATACTGAAGCTTTCTTT

d_call: -
v_call: TRBV27
clone_size: -
j_call: TRBJ1-1
cdr3_aa: CASTGFRGKNTEAFF
cdr3_nt: TGTGCCAGCACGGGGTTTCGGGGGAAGAACACTGAAGCTTTCTTT

d_call: TRBD1
v_call: TRBV7-2
clone_size: -
j_call: TRBJ1-5
cdr3_aa: CASSPGQGAWQPQHF
cdr3_nt: TGTGCCAGCAGCCCCGGACAGGGGGCTTGGCAGCCCCAGCATTTT

d_call: -
v_call: TRBV9
clone_size: -
j_call: TRBJ1-2
cdr3_aa: CASSAPGHDLYGYTF
cdr3_nt: TGTGCCAGCAGCGCGCCGGGACATGACTTATATGGCTACACCTTC

d_call: -
v_call: TRBV30
clone_size: once
j_call: TRBJ1-2
cdr3_aa: CAWSQGGGYTF
cdr3_nt: TGTGCCTGGAGTCAGGGTGGCGGCTACACCTTC

d_call: TRBD1
v_call: TRBV19
clone_size: -
j_call: TRBJ1-2
cdr3_aa: CASSIGDREGGYTF
cdr3_nt: TGTGCCAGTAGTATAGGTGACAGGGAAGGAGGCTACACCTTC

d_call: -
v_call: TRBV25-1
clone_size: -
j_call: TRBJ1-2
cdr3_aa: CASSARRGQGFYGYTF
cdr3_nt: TGTGCCAGCAGTGCTCGTAGAGGGCAGGGGTTCTATGGCTACACCTTC

d_call: -
v_call: TRBV19
clone_size: -
j_call: TRBJ1-2
cdr3_aa: CASSIPTRANYGYTF
cdr3_nt: TGTGCCAGTAGTATACCAACACGAGCTAACTATGGCTACACCTTC

d_call: -
v_call: TRBV25-1
clone_size: -
j_call: TRBJ1-6
cdr3_aa: CASSERPIFSPLHF
cdr3_nt: TGTGCCAGCAGTGAACGCCCTATCTTTTCACCCCTCCACTTT

d_call: -
v_call: TRBV2
clone_size: -
j_call: TRBJ1-2
cdr3_aa: CASSENGASYGYTF
cdr3_nt: TGTGCCAGCAGTGAAAATGGAGCTAGCTATGGCTACACCTTC

d_call: -
v_call: TRBV10-2
clone_size: -
j_call: TRBJ1-2
cdr3_aa: CASSESGGSYGYTF
cdr3_nt: TGCGCCAGCAGTGAGTCAGGAGGCTCCTATGGCTACACCTTC

d_call: -
v_call: TRBV6-4
clone_size: -
j_call: TRBJ2-1
cdr3_aa: CASSSSGGEQFF
cdr3_nt: TGTGCCAGCAGTTCATCCGGTGGTGAGCAGTTCTTC

d_call: -
v_call: TRBV15
clone_size: -
j_call: TRBJ1-1
cdr3_aa: CATSRVGDTEAFF
cdr3_nt: TGTGCCACCAGCAGAGTGGGGGACACTGAAGCTTTCTTT

d_call: TRBD1
v_call: TRBV4-1
clone_size: -
j_call: TRBJ2-5
cdr3_aa: CASSQALTGGQETQYF
cdr3_nt: TGCGCCAGCAGCCAAGCCCTCACAGGGGGCCAAGAGACCCAGTACTTC

d_call: -
v_call: TRBV5-1
clone_size: -
j_call: TRBJ2-7
cdr3_aa: CASSLGQGVPHEQYF
cdr3_nt: TGCGCCAGCAGCTTGGGCCAGGGCGTCCCCCACGAGCAGTACTTC

d_call: -
v_call: TRBV4-1
clone_size: few
j_call: TRBJ1-3
cdr3_aa: CASSPAVSGNTIYF
cdr3_nt: TGCGCCAGCAGCCCCGCAGTCTCTGGAAACACCATATATTTT

d_call: -
v_call: TRBV7-8
clone_size: once
j_call: TRBJ1-1
cdr3_aa: CASSLDRNTEAFF
cdr3_nt: TGTGCCAGCAGCTTAGACAGGAACACTGAAGCTTTCTTT

d_call: TRBD1
v_call: TRBV2
clone_size: -
j_call: TRBJ1-5
cdr3_aa: CASKRDRGSNQPQHF
cdr3_nt: TGTGCCAGCAAGCGAGACAGGGGGTCCAATCAGCCCCAGCATTTT

d_call: TRBD2
v_call: TRBV7-9
clone_size: -
j_call: TRBJ2-6
cdr3_aa: CASSPGGVPGANVLTF
cdr3_nt: TGTGCCAGCAGCCCGGGAGGGGTTCCAGGGGCCAACGTCCTGACTTTC

d_call: -
v_call: TRBV5-1
clone_size: -
j_call: TRBJ2-3
cdr3_aa: CASSLRPDTQYF
cdr3_nt: TGCGCCAGCAGCTTGAGACCAGATACGCAGTATTTT

d_call: -
v_call: TRBV13
clone_size: -
j_call: TRBJ2-2
cdr3_aa: CASSLWQEGTGELFF
cdr3_nt: TGTGCCAGCAGCTTATGGCAGGAGGGCACCGGGGAGCTGTTTTTT

d_call: TRBD1
v_call: TRBV10-3
clone_size: -
j_call: TRBJ1-2
cdr3_aa: CAISPLGTGDDYTF
cdr3_nt: TGTGCCATCAGTCCCCTGGGGACAGGGGACGACTACACCTTC

d_call: -
v_call: TRBV6-1
clone_size: -
j_call: TRBJ1-5
cdr3_aa: CASSEARGGHQPQHF
cdr3_nt: TGTGCCAGCAGTGAAGCGCGGGGGGGCCATCAGCCCCAGCATTTT

d_call: -
v_call: TRBV12-1
clone_size: -
j_call: TRBJ2-7
cdr3_aa: CASSFGHASSYEQYF
cdr3_nt: TGTGCCAGCAGCTTTGGGCATGCGAGCTCCTACGAGCAGTACTTC